Each of the 11 T cell receptor beta chains below was sequenced from the same sample in a study of radiotherapy plus CTLA-4 blockade in lung cancer. Clones were read by immunoSEQ multiplex PCR, and TCRdb kept only the in-frame ones, dropping some. Found here are approximately 80,000 clones, more than 80% of them singletons; the top ten hold roughly 0.87%. The sequencing here drew on peripheral blood, taken from a patient treated with radiotherapy plus ipilimumab. These receptors all stem from a human donor with non-small cell lung cancer who had stable disease on radiotherapy plus ipilimumab.

The sample holds a few counts of this clone. At the DNA level, this CDR3 is encoded by other sequences in the same sample as well. V gene TRBV18 combines with J gene TRBJ2-7, with 10 bases identical to TRBD1. The germline CDR1 and CDR2 sequences are KGHSH and LQKENI. J was trimmed by 2 bases and V by 2 bases; bases with no gene match: 0. The CDR3 runs 14 residues. The DNA for the CDR3 is TGTGCCAGCTCACCAGGGACAGGGGCCTACGAGCAGTACTTC. Its protein is CASSPGTGAYEQYF.

This rearrangement joins TRBV7-2 to TRBJ2-5; TRBD1 matches at 9 bases. V trimming: 4 bases; J trimming: 5 bases; junction bases outside the gene matches: 5. CDR1 and CDR2 from the germline V gene are SGHTA and FQGNSA. The CDR3 loop spans 14 amino acids. CDR3: CASSSFGQGETQYF. CDR3 in DNA: TGTGCCAGCAGCTCTTTCGGACAGGGGGAGACCCAGTACTTC.

The rearrangement links TRBV5-1 to TRBJ1-1; D is ambiguous. V was trimmed by 4 bases and J by 1 base, leaving 8 bases between them. Germline lookup yields CDR1 SGHRS and CDR2 YFSETQ. This CDR3 comprises 13 residues. Here the CDR3 reads CASSGLGNTEAFF. The CDR3 DNA sequence: TGCGCCAGCAGCGGGCTGGGGAACACTGAAGCTTTCTTT.

This chain links TRBV11-3 with TRBJ2-7; possible D gene TRBD2, 6 bases. The V end was cut by 5 bases, the J end by 3 bases, with 20 bases between. Germline V gene lookup returns CDR1 SGHNT and CDR2 YENEEA. The length of the CDR3 is 16 residues. DNA of the CDR3: TGTGCCAGCAGCCCGCTCGGAGGGACCAATTACTACGAGCAGTACTTC. Its translation: CASSPLGGTNYYEQYF.

This chain joins TRBV4-1 and TRBJ2-7; 10 bases match TRBD1. The germline V gene has CDR1 MGHRA and CDR2 YSYEKL. The ends lost 3 bases at V and 3 bases at J; junction bases unmatched: 8. This CDR3 region has 16 residues. CDR3 sequence reads: CASSQFWDRGNYEQYF. Here the CDR3 DNA reads TGCGCCAGCAGCCAGTTCTGGGACAGGGGAAACTACGAGCAGTACTTC.

The J gene is TRBJ1-3, the V gene TRBV6-5; weak D call: TRBD1 (5 bases). This CDR3 is 15 amino acids long. Germline V gene sequence: CDR1 MNHEY, CDR2 SVGAGI. V lost 6 bases and J 0 bases, leaving 12 bases between the germline ends. The CDR3 is CASRSGLSSGNTIYF. The CDR3 DNA is TGTGCCAGCAGATCGGGACTCAGCTCTGGAAACACCATATATTTT.

For this clone: The germline gene is not matched at one end of the junction; a read error may be the cause. The chain has TRBV11-2 and TRBJ2-5; the match to TRBD2 covers 7 bases. The length of the CDR3 is 13 residues. Germline V gives CDR1 SGHAT, CDR2 FQNNGV. The CDR3 DNA sequence: TGTGCCAGCAGTTTAGGGAGGGTGGAGACCCAGTACTTC. Translation gives CASSLGRVETQYF.

In its sample, this clone was seen once. The rearrangement links TRBV19 to TRBJ2-2; tentatively, D is TRBD2 (6 bases). The V end was cut by 5 bases, the J end by 5 bases, with 30 bases between. The length of the CDR3 is 20 residues. Germline loops: CDR1 LNHDA, CDR2 SQIVND (reference sequence). CDR3 nucleotide sequence: TGTGCCAGTAGTCCCGTGGGGATCAGTTTCGGGCGGGGACGGACCGGGGAGCTGTTTTTT. Translating gives CASSPVGISFGRGRTGELFF.

This clone was seen only once. This chain connects TRBV2 to TRBJ2-1; perhaps TRBD1 as D (6 bases). Germline V gene data show CDR1 as SNHLY and CDR2 as FYNNEI. Trimming cost V 4 bases and J 10 bases, with 8 bases left between them. The CDR3 is 11 residues long. The CDR3 DNA is TGTGCCAGCAGTGTCCAGGGGGAGCAGTTCTTC. Translated: CASSVQGEQFF.

V usage is TRBV28 and J usage is TRBJ1-6, with 10 bases aligning to TRBD1. The CDR3 is 16 residues long. The trim removed 5 bases at V and 9 bases at J, leaving 10 bases unmatched. From germline, CDR1 is MDHEN and CDR2 SYDVKM. In nucleotides, the CDR3 is TGTGCCAGCAGTACTCCCGGGACAGGGGAAGGTTCACCCCTCCACTTT. It is translated as CASSTPGTGEGSPLHF.

The V and J genes are TRBV11-1 and TRBJ2-7; weak D call: TRBD1 (6 bases). The V gene's germline CDR1 is SGHAT and CDR2 FQDESV (reference sequence). The CDR3 is 15 amino acids. The V gene lost 1 base and the J gene lost 2 bases, with 12 bases spanning the gap. DNA for the CDR3: TGTGCCAGCAGCTTAGGGCAGGGGATCCCCTACGAGCAGTACTTC. This sequence encodes CASSLGQGIPYEQYF.